Listed below are T cell receptor beta chains from one sample, sequenced in a study of cytomegalovirus exposure and HLA in healthy donors. Using immunoSEQ multiplex PCR, the repertoire was profiled, and TCRdb retains in-frame clones only, with some absent. The sample gives roughly 82,000 clones, approximately 77% of which show up once; 11% is in the top ten. The sequencing input was PBMCs. The receptor source for this set is a woman aged 40 to 50 in good health and CMV-seropositive. The CDR3 runs from the conserved cysteine through the conserved F or W. Each record gives: D gene, V gene, clone size, J gene, CDR3 DNA, CDR3 protein. The D gene is left open where the match is weak. A row's size may be missing; if present it is once, few, many or a size class.

TRBD1,TRBV18,.,TRBJ2-6,TGTGCCAGCTCACCAGGGACAGTTGGGGCCAACGTCCTGACTTTC,CASSPGTVGANVLTF
.,TRBV6-1,.,TRBJ2-7,TGTGCCAGCAGTGGGGTGCACGCAGGGTTACCCTACGAGCAGTACTTC,CASSGVHAGLPYEQYF
.,TRBV30,.,TRBJ2-1,TGTGCCTGGAGTGTAGGGCAGGGCTCCTACAATGAGCAGTTCTTC,CAWSVGQGSYNEQFF
TRBD2,TRBV15,.,TRBJ2-7,TGTGCCACCAGCAGAGAGGGAGCGGGAGACTCCTACGAGCAGTACTTC,CATSREGAGDSYEQYF
.,TRBV19,once,TRBJ2-1,TGTGCCAGTAACCGACAGAACAATGAGCAGTTCTTC,CASNRQNNEQFF
TRBD1,TRBV15,.,TRBJ1-5,TGTGCCACCAGCAGACTCCGGGACAGGTATAGCAATCAGCCCCAGCATTTT,CATSRLRDRYSNQPQHF
.,TRBV19,.,TRBJ1-5,TGTGCCAGTATTCCGTCCTCCTATAGCAATCAGCCCCAGCATTTT,CASIPSSYSNQPQHF
.,TRBV15,.,TRBJ2-5,TGTGCCACCAGTAGCAGTTCAGAGACCCAGTACTTC,CATSSSSETQYF
TRBD2,TRBV7-9,.,TRBJ2-3,TGTGCCAGCAGCTTAGCGGGACTAGCAGCAGATACGCAGTATTTT,CASSLAGLAADTQYF
.,TRBV6-6,.,TRBJ1-2,TGTGCCAGCATTGGGACAAACTATGGCTACACCTTC,CASIGTNYGYTF
.,TRBV28,.,TRBJ2-2,TGTGCCAGCCAGACAGCGCTCAACACCGGGGAGCTGTTTTTT,CASQTALNTGELFF
.,TRBV5-5,.,TRBJ2-1,TGTGCCAGCAGCCTTCCTGTTCACAATGAGCAGTTCTTC,CASSLPVHNEQFF
TRBD2,TRBV4-2,once,TRBJ2-1,TGTGCCAGCAGCCAAGGGGCTAGCGGCAGTGAGCAGTTCTTC,CASSQGASGSEQFF
TRBD1,TRBV2,.,TRBJ1-4,TGTGCCAGCAGTACACAGGGGGCAGATGAAAAACTGTTTTTT,CASSTQGADEKLFF
TRBD1,TRBV5-1,few,TRBJ1-4,TGCGCCAGCAGCCCAACGGGACAGTTTAATGAAAAACTGTTTTTT,CASSPTGQFNEKLFF
TRBD1,TRBV7-9,.,TRBJ1-4,TGTTCCAGCAGCACGTCAGGGGGTTCTAATGAAAAACTGTTTTTT,CSSSTSGGSNEKLFF
.,TRBV30,.,TRBJ2-2,TGTGCCTGGACCCAAACAGGGACCGGGGAGCTGTTTTTT,CAWTQTGTGELFF
.,TRBV28,.,TRBJ2-7,TGTGCCAGCAGTTTAGGTACGCGAGAGCAGTACTTC,CASSLGTREQYF
.,TRBV6-5,.,TRBJ2-7,TGTGCCAGCCGGGACAACCCCTACGAGCAGTACTTC,CASRDNPYEQYF
.,TRBV6-6,.,TRBJ2-3,TGTGCCAGCAGCTACGACAGGAGGGATACGCAGTATTTT,CASSYDRRDTQYF
.,TRBV4-3,.,TRBJ1-6,TGCGCCAGCAGCCTTTCCGGACAGATAAGTTCACCCCTCCACTTT,CASSLSGQISSPLHF
.,TRBV2,once,TRBJ1-2,TGTGCCAGCAGTGAAGCGCCACCCGCCGGGACATTACATGGCTACACCTTC,CASSEAPPAGTLHGYTF
.,TRBV28,.,TRBJ1-2,TGTGCCAGCAGTTTTCCAGTTAACTATGGCTACACCTTC,CASSFPVNYGYTF
.,TRBV7-9,.,TRBJ2-1,TGTGCCAGCAGTGCAAAAGGGGGAGGGCCTCTAACGGGGTACAATGAGCAGTTCTTC,CASSAKGGGPLTGYNEQFF
.,TRBV2,few,TRBJ1-1,TGTGCCAGCAATGGGGAGAGGAACACTGAAGCTTTCTTT,CASNGERNTEAFF
.,TRBV6-1,.,TRBJ1-6,TGTGCCAGCGGGCTGACTAATTCACCCCTCCACTTT,CASGLTNSPLHF
.,TRBV6-1,.,TRBJ1-1,TGTGCCAGCACTTCTGGGGGGTTAAGCCCTGAAGCTTTCTTT,CASTSGGLSPEAFF
.,TRBV6-6,.,TRBJ2-3,TGTGCCAGCAGTTACTCTACGGGCACAGATACGCAGTATTTT,CASSYSTGTDTQYF
TRBD1,TRBV5-6,.,TRBJ2-7,TGTGCCAGCAGCTCCGGGACAGGGAATGTCCGGAACGAGCAGTACTTC,CASSSGTGNVRNEQYF
TRBD1,TRBV13,.,TRBJ1-1,TGTGCCAGCAGCTACCGGACAGGCGCGGCTTTCTTT,CASSYRTGAAFF
TRBD1,TRBV7-7,.,TRBJ2-1,TGTGCTAGCAGCAAGGGACAGGGATACAATGAGCAGTTCTTC,CASSKGQGYNEQFF
TRBD1,TRBV19,.,TRBJ2-2,TGTGCCAGTAGTATAGCCAGGGGACAGGGGGGAAACACCGGGGAGCTGTTTTTT,CASSIARGQGGNTGELFF
.,TRBV7-2,.,TRBJ2-3,TGTGCCAGCAGCTCTGAAGCGTGGACAGATACGCAGTATTTT,CASSSEAWTDTQYF
.,TRBV21-1,.,TRBJ2-7,TGTGCCAGCAGCAAGAACAGGGCGCCCCACTCCTACGAGCAGTACTTC,CASSKNRAPHSYEQYF
TRBD1,TRBV5-4,once,TRBJ1-6,TGTGCCAGCAGCTTTGACAGGGCCTCCTCCTATAATTCACCCCTCCACTTT,CASSFDRASSYNSPLHF
.,TRBV10-3,few,TRBJ2-3,TGTGCCATCAGTGTACTGGGGACTAGCACAGATACGCAGTATTTT,CAISVLGTSTDTQYF
TRBD1,TRBV15,few,TRBJ1-2,TGTGCCACCAGCAGAGATCTGGGGACAGTCGTTGGCTACACCTTC,CATSRDLGTVVGYTF
.,TRBV20-1,.,TRBJ1-2,TGCGGATCCTCCGGAGACGGCTACACCTTC,CGSSGDGYTF
TRBD1,TRBV30,.,TRBJ2-3,TGTGCCAGCACGACTCCGGGACAGAGCACAGATACGCAGTATTTT,CASTTPGQSTDTQYF
.,TRBV5-6,few,TRBJ1-4,TGTGCCAGCAGCCACTACAATCGAGCTAATGAAAAACTGTTTTTT,CASSHYNRANEKLFF
TRBD1,TRBV6-1,.,TRBJ1-4,TGTGCCAGCAGACCCGGACAGGGATATGAAAAACTGTTTTTT,CASRPGQGYEKLFF
.,TRBV5-1,few,TRBJ2-3,TGCGCCAGCAGCTTTGGCCGACAGGCGCGCACAGATACGCAGTATTTT,CASSFGRQARTDTQYF
TRBD2,TRBV30,few,TRBJ2-1,TGTGCCTGGAGTGTATTCCCGGGAGGCCTGGGGGGGGAGCAGTTCTTC,CAWSVFPGGLGGEQFF